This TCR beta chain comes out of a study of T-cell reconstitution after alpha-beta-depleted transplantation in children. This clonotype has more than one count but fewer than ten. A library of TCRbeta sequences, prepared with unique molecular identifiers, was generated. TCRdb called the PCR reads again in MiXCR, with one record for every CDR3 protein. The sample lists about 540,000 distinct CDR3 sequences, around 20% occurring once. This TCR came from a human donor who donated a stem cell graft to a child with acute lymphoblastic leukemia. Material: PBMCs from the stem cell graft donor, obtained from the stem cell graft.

The CDR3 here is CASSLEITSTDTQYF. In nucleotides, the CDR3 is TGTGCCAGCAGCTTGGAGATCACTAGCACAGATACGCAGTATTTT. The chain joins TRBV5-6 to TRBJ2-3; D is ambiguous. CDR3 size: 15 residues. Germline CDR1 reads SGHDT; CDR2 reads YYEEEE. The V end was cut by 0 bases, the J end by 0 bases, with 8 bases between.